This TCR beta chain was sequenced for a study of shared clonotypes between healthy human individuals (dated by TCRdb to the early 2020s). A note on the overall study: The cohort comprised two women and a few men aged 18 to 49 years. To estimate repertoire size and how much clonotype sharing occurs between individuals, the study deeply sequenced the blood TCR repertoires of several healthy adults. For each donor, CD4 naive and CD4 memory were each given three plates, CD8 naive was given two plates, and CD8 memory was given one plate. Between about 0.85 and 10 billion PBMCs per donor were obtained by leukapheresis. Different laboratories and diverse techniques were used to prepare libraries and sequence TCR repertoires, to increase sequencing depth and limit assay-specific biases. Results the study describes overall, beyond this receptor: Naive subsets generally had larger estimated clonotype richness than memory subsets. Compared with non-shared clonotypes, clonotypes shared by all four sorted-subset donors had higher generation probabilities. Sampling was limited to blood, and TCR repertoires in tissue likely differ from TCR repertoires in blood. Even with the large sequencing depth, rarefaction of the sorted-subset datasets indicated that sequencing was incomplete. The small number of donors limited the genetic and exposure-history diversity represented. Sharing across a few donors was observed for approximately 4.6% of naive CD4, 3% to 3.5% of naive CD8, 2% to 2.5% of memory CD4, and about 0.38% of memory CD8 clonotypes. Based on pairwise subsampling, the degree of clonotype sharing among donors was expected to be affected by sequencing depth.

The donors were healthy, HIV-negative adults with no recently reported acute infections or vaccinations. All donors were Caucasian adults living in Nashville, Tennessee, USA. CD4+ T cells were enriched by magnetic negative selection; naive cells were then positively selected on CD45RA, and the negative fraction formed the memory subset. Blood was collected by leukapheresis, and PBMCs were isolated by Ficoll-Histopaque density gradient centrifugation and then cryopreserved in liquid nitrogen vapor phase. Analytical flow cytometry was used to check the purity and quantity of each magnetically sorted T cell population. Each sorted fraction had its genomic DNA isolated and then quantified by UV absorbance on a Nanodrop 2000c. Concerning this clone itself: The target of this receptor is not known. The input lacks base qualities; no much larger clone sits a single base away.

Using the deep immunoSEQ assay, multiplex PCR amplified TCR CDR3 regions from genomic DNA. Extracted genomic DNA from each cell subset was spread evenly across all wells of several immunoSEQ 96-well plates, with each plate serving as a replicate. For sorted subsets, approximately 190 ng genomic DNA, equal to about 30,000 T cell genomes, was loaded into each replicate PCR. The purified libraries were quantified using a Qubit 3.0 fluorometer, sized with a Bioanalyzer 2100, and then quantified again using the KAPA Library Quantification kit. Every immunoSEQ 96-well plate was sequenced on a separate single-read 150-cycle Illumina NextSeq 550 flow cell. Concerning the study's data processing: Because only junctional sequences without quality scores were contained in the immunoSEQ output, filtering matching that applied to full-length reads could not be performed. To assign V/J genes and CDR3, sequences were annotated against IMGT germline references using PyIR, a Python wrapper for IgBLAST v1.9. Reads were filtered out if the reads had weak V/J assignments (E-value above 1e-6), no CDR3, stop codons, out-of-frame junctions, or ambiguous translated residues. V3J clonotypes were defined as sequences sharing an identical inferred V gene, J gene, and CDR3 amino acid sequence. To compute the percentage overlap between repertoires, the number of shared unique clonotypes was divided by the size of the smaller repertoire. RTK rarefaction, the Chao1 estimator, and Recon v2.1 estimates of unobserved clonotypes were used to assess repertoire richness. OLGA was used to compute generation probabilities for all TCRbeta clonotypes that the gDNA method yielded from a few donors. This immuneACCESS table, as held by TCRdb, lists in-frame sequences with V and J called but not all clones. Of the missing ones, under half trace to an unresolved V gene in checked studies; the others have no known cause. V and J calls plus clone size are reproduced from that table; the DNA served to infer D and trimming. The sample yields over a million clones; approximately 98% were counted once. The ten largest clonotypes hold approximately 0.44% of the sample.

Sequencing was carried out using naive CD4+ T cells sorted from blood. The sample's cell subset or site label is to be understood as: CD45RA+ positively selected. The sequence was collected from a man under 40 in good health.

The DNA sequence is as follows: TGTGCCAGCAGCTCACCCTTACAGGGTGTGGGCACAGATACGCAGTATTTT. Its protein product is CASSSPLQGVGTDTQYF. The chain links TRBV7-9 with TRBJ2-3; the D region possibly corresponds to TRBD1 (6 bases align). From cysteine to phenylalanine, the CDR3 is 17 amino acids long. The read is trimmed to its CDR3 DNA, 51 bases read in frame from base 1. The junction shows trimming of 4 bases on V and 1 base on J, plus 18 bases between the germline ends. Per the germline V gene (reference sequence), SEHNR is the CDR1 and FQNEAQ is the CDR2.